Listed below are T cell receptor beta chains from one sample, sequenced in a study of cytomegalovirus exposure and HLA in healthy donors. Generated by immunoSEQ multiplex PCR, the TCRdb table keeps only in-frame clones and is missing some. There are some 91,000 clones in the sample; around 77% occur only once, and around 3.6% lies in the top ten. The sample consisted of PBMCs. The receptors were sampled from a man aged 40-50 years in good health and CMV-seronegative. Both conserved end residues are part of each CDR3. The D gene is left open where the match is weak. Clone sizes are given selectively: once, few, many, or a class where the clone is expanded.

V gene	D gene	J gene	clone size	CDR3 protein	CDR3 DNA
TRBV5-1	-	TRBJ2-5	-	CASSLGASETQYF	TGCGCCAGCAGCTTGGGGGCGTCAGAGACCCAGTACTTC
TRBV7-9	-	TRBJ1-5	-	CASSRTAGAGNQPQHF	TGTGCCAGCAGCCGAACCGCGGGGGCCGGCAATCAGCCCCAGCATTTT
TRBV9	-	TRBJ1-1	-	CASSVGVGEAFF	TGTGCCAGCAGCGTAGGAGTCGGTGAAGCTTTCTTT
TRBV5-4	-	TRBJ1-2	once	CASSSKRTAYGYTF	TGTGCCAGCAGCTCTAAAAGGACAGCCTATGGCTACACCTTC
TRBV19	-	TRBJ1-1	-	CASTTGGLNPFF	TGTGCCAGTACCACCGGAGGACTGAACCCTTTCTTT
TRBV18	TRBD1	TRBJ1-1	-	CASSPRGSTEAFF	TGTGCCAGCTCACCCAGGGGGAGCACTGAAGCTTTCTTT
TRBV6-5	-	TRBJ2-2	few	CASSYSGDTGELFF	TGTGCCAGCAGTTACTCGGGAGACACCGGGGAGCTGTTTTTT
TRBV19	-	TRBJ1-1	-	CASSRTALNTEAFF	TGTGCCAGTAGTAGGACAGCTTTGAACACTGAAGCTTTCTTT
TRBV2	TRBD1	TRBJ1-2	-	CASISEGASYGYTF	TGTGCCAGCATTTCGGAGGGGGCGAGCTATGGCTACACCTTC
TRBV18	-	TRBJ1-1	-	CASSPGQSNEAFF	TGTGCCAGCTCACCTGGACAGAGCAATGAAGCTTTCTTT
TRBV28	TRBD1	TRBJ1-1	few	CASRPRDSQNTEAFF	TGTGCCAGCAGGCCTCGGGACAGCCAGAACACTGAAGCTTTCTTT
TRBV5-6	TRBD1	TRBJ2-3	-	CASSPRQGARDTQYF	TGTGCCAGCAGCCCCCGACAGGGGGCAAGAGATACGCAGTATTTT
TRBV27	TRBD2	TRBJ2-2	-	CASSLRAGGPKVTGELFF	TGTGCCAGCAGCCTACGGGCGGGAGGGCCGAAGGTCACCGGGGAGCTGTTTTTT
TRBV30	TRBD1	TRBJ2-7	-	CATGQSSYEQYF	TGTGCCACGGGACAGAGCTCCTACGAGCAGTACTTC
TRBV28	TRBD1	TRBJ1-1	-	CASSRSRDRLF	TGTGCCAGCAGTCGGTCTCGGGACAGACTCTTT
TRBV9	-	TRBJ2-2	-	CASSVVIGGDAGELFF	TGTGCCAGCAGCGTAGTAATAGGTGGAGACGCCGGGGAGCTGTTTTTT
TRBV5-1	TRBD2	TRBJ2-7	few	CASRALAGTYEQYF	TGCGCCAGCAGGGCACTAGCGGGAACCTACGAGCAGTACTTC
TRBV5-6	TRBD1	TRBJ1-5	-	CASSLTGGSGNQPQHF	TGTGCCAGCAGCTTGACAGGGGGCTCGGGCAATCAGCCCCAGCATTTT
TRBV28	TRBD1	TRBJ2-5	-	CASSSGQGTRGETQYF	TGTGCCAGCAGTTCCGGACAGGGGACGAGAGGAGAGACCCAGTACTTC
TRBV6-6	TRBD2	TRBJ2-1	-	CASMVSGGANEQFF	TGTGCCAGCATGGTCAGCGGGGGGGCCAATGAGCAGTTCTTC